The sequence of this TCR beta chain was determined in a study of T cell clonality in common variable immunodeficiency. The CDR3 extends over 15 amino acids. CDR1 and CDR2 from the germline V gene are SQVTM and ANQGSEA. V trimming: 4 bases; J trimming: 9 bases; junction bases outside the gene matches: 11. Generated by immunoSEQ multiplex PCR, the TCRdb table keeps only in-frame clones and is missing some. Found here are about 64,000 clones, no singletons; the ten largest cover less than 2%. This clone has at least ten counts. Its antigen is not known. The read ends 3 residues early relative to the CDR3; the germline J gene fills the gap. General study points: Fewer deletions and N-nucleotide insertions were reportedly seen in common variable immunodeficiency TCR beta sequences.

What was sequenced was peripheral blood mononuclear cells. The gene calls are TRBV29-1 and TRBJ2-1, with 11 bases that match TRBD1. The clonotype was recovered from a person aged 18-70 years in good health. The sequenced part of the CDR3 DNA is TGCAGCGTTGGTGGGACAGGGGGTGCCCCACGTGAG. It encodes CSVGGTGGAPRE. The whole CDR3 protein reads CSVGGTGGAPREQFF.